The rows below give T cell receptor beta chains drawn from one sample of a study of beta chain features in type 1 diabetes. Only in-frame clones appear in the TCRdb table, and some are missing; sequencing was by immunoSEQ multiplex PCR. Of hundreds of thousands of clones listed, 10% to 15% were seen once; the top ten hold less than 0.025%. The sequencing input was naive CD4+ T cells from blood. These receptors all come from a man aged 18 to 29 with type 1 diabetes. The CDR3 runs from the conserved cysteine through the conserved F or W. Fields, in order: J gene, D gene, clone size, V gene, CDR3 DNA, CDR3 protein. A D gene is named only where the DNA matches it firmly. Size is stated for part of the rows, as once, few or many counts, or as a class when the clone is expanded.

j_call: TRBJ2-5; d_call: TRBD1; clone_size: few; v_call: TRBV5-4; cdr3_nt: TGTGCCAGCAGCTACCCCCGACAGGGGGAGACCCAGTACTTC; cdr3_aa: CASSYPRQGETQYF
j_call: TRBJ2-2; d_call: -; clone_size: -; v_call: TRBV30; cdr3_nt: TGTGCCTGGAGTGTGGCCTTTGGCGGGGAGCTGTTTTTT; cdr3_aa: CAWSVAFGGELFF
j_call: TRBJ1-1; d_call: -; clone_size: -; v_call: TRBV4-1; cdr3_nt: TGCGCCAGCAGCCAAGTCCCGGGGGGAGGGAACACTGAAGCTTTCTTT; cdr3_aa: CASSQVPGGGNTEAFF
j_call: TRBJ1-2; d_call: -; clone_size: -; v_call: TRBV2; cdr3_nt: TGTGCCAGCAGTGATTTGGGTTTAAACTATGGCTACACCTTC; cdr3_aa: CASSDLGLNYGYTF
j_call: TRBJ2-3; d_call: -; clone_size: -; v_call: TRBV4-2; cdr3_nt: TGTGCCAGCAGCCAAGATGCGGGGGCCGGCAAGTTGGCAGATACGCAGTATTTT; cdr3_aa: CASSQDAGAGKLADTQYF
j_call: TRBJ1-1; d_call: -; clone_size: -; v_call: TRBV5-1; cdr3_nt: TGCGCCAGCAGCCCGCCTTGGGCCCTCAACACTGAAGCTTTCTTT; cdr3_aa: CASSPPWALNTEAFF
j_call: TRBJ2-2; d_call: -; clone_size: few; v_call: TRBV5-1; cdr3_nt: TGCGCCAGCGCCCTAGGGGAGACCGGGGAGCTGTTTTTT; cdr3_aa: CASALGETGELFF
j_call: TRBJ1-1; d_call: TRBD1; clone_size: few; v_call: TRBV5-1; cdr3_nt: TGCGCCAGCAGCGCGGACAGGGGCTCGATTCCTTTCTTT; cdr3_aa: CASSADRGSIPFF
j_call: TRBJ2-7; d_call: -; clone_size: -; v_call: TRBV2; cdr3_nt: TGTGCCAGCACACCCCTAGGGGGGGAGCAGTACTTC; cdr3_aa: CASTPLGGEQYF
j_call: TRBJ2-5; d_call: TRBD2; clone_size: few; v_call: TRBV4-2; cdr3_nt: TGTGCCAGCAGCCAAGATCCTGCCACTAGCGGGGGGGCAAAAGAGACCCAGTACTTC; cdr3_aa: CASSQDPATSGGAKETQYF
j_call: TRBJ2-1; d_call: TRBD2; clone_size: few; v_call: TRBV4-1; cdr3_nt: TGCGCCAGCAGCCAAGTCCAAGCGGGGGGGCCCTACAATGAGCAGTTCTTC; cdr3_aa: CASSQVQAGGPYNEQFF
j_call: TRBJ2-2; d_call: -; clone_size: -; v_call: TRBV10-3; cdr3_nt: TGTGCCATCAGTGAGTCGACTCGGACCGGGGAGCTGTTTTTT; cdr3_aa: CAISESTRTGELFF
j_call: TRBJ2-1; d_call: -; clone_size: -; v_call: TRBV9; cdr3_nt: TGTGCCAGCAGCGTAGCCGACGGGTTCTACAATGAGCAGTTCTTC; cdr3_aa: CASSVADGFYNEQFF
j_call: TRBJ1-6; d_call: TRBD1; clone_size: -; v_call: TRBV6-6; cdr3_nt: TGTGCCAGCACCGAGGACAGGGCCGGGTCACCCCTCCACTTT; cdr3_aa: CASTEDRAGSPLHF
j_call: TRBJ2-7; d_call: -; clone_size: few; v_call: TRBV27; cdr3_nt: TGTGCCAGCAGTTTATGGGCAGGGGAGTACGAGCAGTACTTC; cdr3_aa: CASSLWAGEYEQYF
j_call: TRBJ2-7; d_call: -; clone_size: -; v_call: TRBV18; cdr3_nt: TGTGCCAGCTCAAGTTCTCAGGTTGGAGGGGACACCTACGAGCAGTACTTC; cdr3_aa: CASSSSQVGGDTYEQYF
j_call: TRBJ2-1; d_call: TRBD1; clone_size: -; v_call: TRBV19; cdr3_nt: TGTGCCAGTAGTATACTGGGGGAGGGACAGGGACATGAGCAGTTCTTC; cdr3_aa: CASSILGEGQGHEQFF
j_call: TRBJ2-5; d_call: -; clone_size: -; v_call: TRBV4-1; cdr3_nt: TGCGCCAGCAGCCAAGGTAGCGGACCGCGCGAGACCCAGTACTTC; cdr3_aa: CASSQGSGPRETQYF
j_call: TRBJ1-1; d_call: -; clone_size: few; v_call: TRBV7-2; cdr3_nt: TGTGCCAGCAGCCTACTTTTGGGCACTGAAGCTTTCTTT; cdr3_aa: CASSLLLGTEAFF
j_call: TRBJ2-6; d_call: TRBD2; clone_size: -; v_call: TRBV7-3; cdr3_nt: TGTGCCAGCAGCCCGACAGCGGGGATCTCTGGGGCCAACGTCCTGACTTTC; cdr3_aa: CASSPTAGISGANVLTF
j_call: TRBJ1-5; d_call: TRBD1; clone_size: -; v_call: TRBV30; cdr3_nt: TGTGCCTGGAGTGTACCTCACAGGGGTAGCAATCAGCCCCAGCATTTT; cdr3_aa: CAWSVPHRGSNQPQHF
j_call: TRBJ2-5; d_call: TRBD1; clone_size: few; v_call: TRBV20-1; cdr3_nt: TGCAGTGCCGCGCAGGACAGGGCCTACTTC; cdr3_aa: CSAAQDRAYF
j_call: TRBJ1-1; d_call: TRBD1; clone_size: -; v_call: TRBV15; cdr3_nt: TGTGCCACCAGCAGTAACAGGGGGGACACTGAAGCTTTCTTT; cdr3_aa: CATSSNRGDTEAFF
j_call: TRBJ1-6; d_call: TRBD1; clone_size: -; v_call: TRBV25-1; cdr3_nt: TGTGCCAGCAGGGACCAGACAGGGGAGGCTTCACCCCTCCACTTT; cdr3_aa: CASRDQTGEASPLHF
j_call: TRBJ2-5; d_call: -; clone_size: few; v_call: TRBV30; cdr3_nt: TGTGCCTGGAGTCCCGCCCTAACGACCCAGTACTTC; cdr3_aa: CAWSPALTTQYF
j_call: TRBJ1-5; d_call: TRBD1; clone_size: -; v_call: TRBV29-1; cdr3_nt: TGCAGCGTTGCCGGGACAGTCAATCAGCCCCAGCATTTT; cdr3_aa: CSVAGTVNQPQHF
j_call: TRBJ1-1; d_call: -; clone_size: -; v_call: TRBV7-2; cdr3_nt: TGTGCCAGCAGCTTAGCGGGTGGACAGTCGAACACTGAAGCTTTCTTT; cdr3_aa: CASSLAGGQSNTEAFF
j_call: TRBJ1-2; d_call: -; clone_size: -; v_call: TRBV7-8; cdr3_nt: TGTGCCAGCAGCGCAGGGGACGGTCGGGGTGGCTACACCTTC; cdr3_aa: CASSAGDGRGGYTF
j_call: TRBJ2-7; d_call: TRBD1; clone_size: few; v_call: TRBV6-6; cdr3_nt: TGTGCCAGCAGTTACTCCGGGACAGGGGACTACGAGCAGTACTTC; cdr3_aa: CASSYSGTGDYEQYF
j_call: TRBJ1-5; d_call: TRBD1; clone_size: -; v_call: TRBV28; cdr3_nt: TGTGCCAGCAGTTTAGAGACAGGGGAGGTCGGCAATCAGCCCCAGCATTTT; cdr3_aa: CASSLETGEVGNQPQHF
j_call: TRBJ2-7; d_call: TRBD1; clone_size: -; v_call: TRBV30; cdr3_nt: TGTGCCTGGAGCCCTTCCCGCGGGCCAGGGGGACCCCACGAGCAGTACTTC; cdr3_aa: CAWSPSRGPGGPHEQYF
j_call: TRBJ2-5; d_call: TRBD2; clone_size: -; v_call: TRBV5-1; cdr3_nt: TGCGCCAGCAGCCTGTGGAACGCTGGGACTAGCGGGGAGACCCAGTACTTC; cdr3_aa: CASSLWNAGTSGETQYF
j_call: TRBJ1-6; d_call: TRBD1; clone_size: -; v_call: TRBV14; cdr3_nt: TGTGCCAGCAGCCAAGATTGGCGGACAGGGCGGCCTTCACCCCTCCACTTT; cdr3_aa: CASSQDWRTGRPSPLHF
j_call: TRBJ2-1; d_call: -; clone_size: few; v_call: TRBV7-9; cdr3_nt: TGTGCCAGCAGCTTAATCGGGGGTAGTAATGAGCAGTTCTTC; cdr3_aa: CASSLIGGSNEQFF
j_call: TRBJ2-3; d_call: TRBD2; clone_size: -; v_call: TRBV28; cdr3_nt: TGTGCCAGCAGTTTGTGGGCGGGGGGCACAGATACGCAGTATTTT; cdr3_aa: CASSLWAGGTDTQYF
j_call: TRBJ1-1; d_call: -; clone_size: -; v_call: TRBV5-1; cdr3_nt: TGCGCCAGCAGCTTGTGGGGGACGAACACTGAAGCTTTCTTT; cdr3_aa: CASSLWGTNTEAFF
j_call: TRBJ1-2; d_call: -; clone_size: few; v_call: TRBV19; cdr3_nt: TGTGCCAGTACCTCCTCCGGTAACTATGGCTACACCTTC; cdr3_aa: CASTSSGNYGYTF
j_call: TRBJ2-1; d_call: -; clone_size: -; v_call: TRBV2; cdr3_nt: TGTGCCAGCAAAAGGACGGGGGCCCTCAATGAGCAGTTCTTC; cdr3_aa: CASKRTGALNEQFF
j_call: TRBJ1-5; d_call: -; clone_size: few; v_call: TRBV9; cdr3_nt: TGTGCCAGCAGCGGACCGGGGGGGAATCAGCCCCAGCATTTT; cdr3_aa: CASSGPGGNQPQHF
j_call: TRBJ2-5; d_call: -; clone_size: -; v_call: TRBV29-1; cdr3_nt: TGCAGCGTTGAAGGTACAGACTACCTAGAGACCCAGTACTTC; cdr3_aa: CSVEGTDYLETQYF
j_call: TRBJ2-3; d_call: TRBD1; clone_size: few; v_call: TRBV10-3; cdr3_nt: TGTGCCATTCATACAGGGGGGACAGATACGCAGTATTTT; cdr3_aa: CAIHTGGTDTQYF
j_call: TRBJ2-3; d_call: -; clone_size: few; v_call: TRBV14; cdr3_nt: TGTGCCAGCAGCCCGAGGACGGATAGCACAGATACGCAGTATTTT; cdr3_aa: CASSPRTDSTDTQYF
j_call: TRBJ2-7; d_call: -; clone_size: -; v_call: TRBV28; cdr3_nt: TGTGCCAGCAGCCAACCCGAGGCCGGGGCCTCCTACGAGCAGTACTTC; cdr3_aa: CASSQPEAGASYEQYF
j_call: TRBJ2-5; d_call: -; clone_size: few; v_call: TRBV6-5; cdr3_nt: TGTGCCAGCAGTTACTCTCCAGGAGAAGAGACCCAGTACTTC; cdr3_aa: CASSYSPGEETQYF
j_call: TRBJ1-1; d_call: TRBD1; clone_size: -; v_call: TRBV5-6; cdr3_nt: TGTGCCAGCAGCTTCTTTGACAGGGAGGTCCTTCAGGATGATGAAGCTTTCTTT; cdr3_aa: CASSFFDREVLQDDEAFF
j_call: TRBJ2-7; d_call: TRBD2; clone_size: -; v_call: TRBV6-5; cdr3_nt: TGTGCCAGCAGGCGGGGGACGTACGAGCAGTACTTC; cdr3_aa: CASRRGTYEQYF
j_call: TRBJ2-7; d_call: -; clone_size: few; v_call: TRBV11-3; cdr3_nt: TGTGCCAGCAGCTCCCAGGGCAGGGCTTCATCCTCCTACGAGCAGTACTTC; cdr3_aa: CASSSQGRASSSYEQYF
j_call: TRBJ2-5; d_call: -; clone_size: few; v_call: TRBV18; cdr3_nt: TGTGCCAGCTCACCAGGGGGACGAGAGACCCAGTACTTC; cdr3_aa: CASSPGGRETQYF
j_call: TRBJ1-1; d_call: -; clone_size: -; v_call: TRBV6-1; cdr3_nt: TGTGCCAGCAGTGTCAAGAAGACTGAAGCTTTCTTT; cdr3_aa: CASSVKKTEAFF
j_call: TRBJ2-5; d_call: -; clone_size: few; v_call: TRBV2; cdr3_nt: TGTGCCAGCAGTGAAGAACTAGCAGTCAGCGGGGAGACCCAGTACTTC; cdr3_aa: CASSEELAVSGETQYF
j_call: TRBJ2-5; d_call: -; clone_size: few; v_call: TRBV6-5; cdr3_nt: TGTGCCAGCAGTTCTAAGGGGCCGTACCAAGAGACCCAGTACTTC; cdr3_aa: CASSSKGPYQETQYF
j_call: TRBJ1-2; d_call: -; clone_size: -; v_call: TRBV25-1; cdr3_nt: TGTGCCAGCAAGGCCTTTTCTAACTATGGCTACACCTTC; cdr3_aa: CASKAFSNYGYTF
j_call: TRBJ2-6; d_call: -; clone_size: few; v_call: TRBV5-6; cdr3_nt: TGTGCCAGCAGCTTGATCCGTTTGGGTGATGGGGCCAACGTCCTGACTTTC; cdr3_aa: CASSLIRLGDGANVLTF
j_call: TRBJ2-7; d_call: -; clone_size: -; v_call: TRBV27; cdr3_nt: TGTGCCAGCAGCACAAATCGACGGCCAGGGTCCTACGAGCAGTACTTC; cdr3_aa: CASSTNRRPGSYEQYF
j_call: TRBJ2-3; d_call: TRBD2; clone_size: -; v_call: TRBV10-2; cdr3_nt: TGCGCCAGCAGTAATTTCTTAGCGGGGGATACAGATACGCAGTATTTT; cdr3_aa: CASSNFLAGDTDTQYF
j_call: TRBJ2-1; d_call: -; clone_size: many; v_call: TRBV10-3; cdr3_nt: TGTGCCATCAGGCCTTCCGGGATTGAGCAGTTCTTC; cdr3_aa: CAIRPSGIEQFF
j_call: TRBJ2-5; d_call: -; clone_size: -; v_call: TRBV15; cdr3_nt: TGTGCCACCAGCAGAGATGGCTTCCAAGAGACCCAGTACTTC; cdr3_aa: CATSRDGFQETQYF